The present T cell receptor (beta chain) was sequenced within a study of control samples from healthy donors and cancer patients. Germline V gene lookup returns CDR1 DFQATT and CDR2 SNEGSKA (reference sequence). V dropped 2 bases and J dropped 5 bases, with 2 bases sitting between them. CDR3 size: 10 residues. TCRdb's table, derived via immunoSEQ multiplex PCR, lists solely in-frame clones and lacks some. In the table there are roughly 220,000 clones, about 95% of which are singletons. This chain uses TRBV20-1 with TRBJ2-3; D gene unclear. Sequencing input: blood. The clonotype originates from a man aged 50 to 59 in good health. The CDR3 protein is CSARRDTQYF. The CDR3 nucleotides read TGCAGTGCTAGACGAGATACGCAGTATTTT.